This T cell receptor (beta chain) was sequenced during a study of T-cell reconstitution after alpha-beta-depleted transplantation in children. Germline CDR1 and CDR2: LNHDA and SQIVND (reference sequence). CDR3 length: 15 residues. The V end lost 6 bases, the J end lost 0 bases, and 15 bases lay between the germline ends. As it was prepared, the TCRbeta library received unique molecular identifiers. One entry per CDR3 protein results from TCRdb running MiXCR on the PCR reads. The sample lists hundreds of thousands of distinct CDR3 sequences, around 25% occurring once. V gene TRBV19 combines with J gene TRBJ2-7; D unclear. The source was PBMCs, mostly from graft donor cells, collected 360 days after TCRalphabeta/CD19-depleted stem cell transplant. The TCR comes from a female patient between 2 and 15 years old who had a stem cell transplant for congenital amegakaryocytic thrombocytopenia, so the T cells may come from the graft donor. CDR3 protein: CASSKGGASSYEQYF. The CDR3 DNA reads as TGTGCCAGTAGCAAGGGTGGAGCGAGCTCCTACGAGCAGTACTTC.